This TCR beta chain was retrieved from a study of shared clonotypes between healthy human individuals. Study-wide results and caveats: Exclusively blood specimens were collected; tissue repertoires likely differ.

Turning to this clone: Antigen specificity is unknown.

CD45RO-negative cells were positively selected for CCR7, leaving out terminally differentiated effector memory CD45RA+ cells. Every one of the donors was a Caucasian adult that lived in Nashville, Tennessee. Using approximately 200 ng DNA, 30,000 to 35,000 T cell genomes, the sorted-subset replicate PCRs were run. Only in-frame clones appear in the TCRdb table, and some are missing; sequencing was by immunoSEQ multiplex PCR. Among about 2.1 million clones listed, roughly 95% were seen once. Sequencing was performed on naive CD8+ T cells from PBMCs. The TCR sequence derives from a man between 18 and 35 years old in good health. Some clones in this sample may be carry-over from other donors' samples.

DNA for the CDR3: TGTGCCTGGTCGAAGACAAACAAACTCTCCTACGAGCAGTACTTC. Translating gives CAWSKTNKLSYEQYF. V is TRBV30 and J is TRBJ2-7; D call uncertain. Germline CDR1 and CDR2: GTSNPN and SVGIG (reference sequence). Trimming shortened V by 5 bases and J by 0 bases, and 17 bases separated the two germline ends. The CDR3 loop spans 15 amino acids. Variable domain in full (rest from reference TRBV30 and TRBJ2-7): SQTIHQWPATLVQPVGSPLSLECTVEGTSNPNLYWYRQAAGRGLQLLFYSVGIGQISSEVPQNLSASRPQDRQFILSSKKLLLSDSGFYLCAWSKTNKLSYEQYFGPGTRLTVT.